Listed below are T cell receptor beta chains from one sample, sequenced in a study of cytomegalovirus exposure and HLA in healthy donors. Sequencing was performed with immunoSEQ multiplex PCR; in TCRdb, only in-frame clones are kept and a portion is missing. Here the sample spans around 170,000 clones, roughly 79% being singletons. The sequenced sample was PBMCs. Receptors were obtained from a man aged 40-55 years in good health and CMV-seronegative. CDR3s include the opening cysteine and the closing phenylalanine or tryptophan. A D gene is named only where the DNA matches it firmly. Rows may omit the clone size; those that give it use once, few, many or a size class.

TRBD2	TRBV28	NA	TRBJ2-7	CASSPGLAGYPYYEQYF	TGTGCCAGCAGTCCGGGACTAGCGGGCTACCCCTACTACGAGCAGTACTTC
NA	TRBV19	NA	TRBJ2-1	CATRLAPGGEQFF	TGTGCCACGCGGCTAGCCCCCGGGGGTGAGCAGTTCTTC
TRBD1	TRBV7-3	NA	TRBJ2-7	CASSEGQGAYEQYF	TGTGCCAGCAGCGAGGGGCAGGGGGCCTACGAGCAGTACTTC
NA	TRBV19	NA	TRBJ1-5	CASSMGRGLDQPQHF	TGTGCCAGTAGTATGGGGAGGGGTTTGGATCAGCCCCAGCATTTT
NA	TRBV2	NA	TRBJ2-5	CASGNRQGGETQYF	TGTGCCAGCGGAAACCGACAGGGAGGAGAGACCCAGTACTTC
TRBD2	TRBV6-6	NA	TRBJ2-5	CASSPWVSGSGVTQYF	TGTGCCAGCAGTCCTTGGGTTAGCGGGAGCGGTGTGACCCAGTACTTC
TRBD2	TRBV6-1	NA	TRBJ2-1	CASSGWIAGLTYNEQFF	TGTGCCAGCAGTGGTTGGATAGCGGGTCTAACCTACAATGAGCAGTTCTTC
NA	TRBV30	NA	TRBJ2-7	CAWSRTTEQYF	TGTGCCTGGAGTCGAACCACAGAGCAGTACTTC
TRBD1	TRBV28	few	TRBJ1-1	CASSPTVTGIWTEAFF	TGTGCCAGCAGCCCAACGGTGACAGGGATTTGGACTGAAGCTTTCTTT
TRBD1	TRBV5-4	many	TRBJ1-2	CASIATGGAGYGYTF	TGTGCCAGCATCGCGACAGGGGGCGCGGGATATGGCTACACCTTC
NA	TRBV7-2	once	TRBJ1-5	CASSPRGAGDYSNQPQHF	TGTGCCAGCAGCCCTAGGGGCGCGGGGGACTATAGCAATCAGCCCCAGCATTTT
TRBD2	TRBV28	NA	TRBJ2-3	CASSSPSGRAGDTQYF	TGTGCCAGCAGTTCCCCTAGCGGGAGGGCCGGGGATACGCAGTATTTT
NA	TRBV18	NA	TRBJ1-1	CASSPPSGWNTEAFF	TGTGCCAGCTCACCACCTTCAGGCTGGAACACTGAAGCTTTCTTT
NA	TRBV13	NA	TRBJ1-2	CASSQSRGVANYGYTF	TGTGCCAGCAGCCAATCTCGGGGGGTAGCTAACTATGGCTACACCTTC
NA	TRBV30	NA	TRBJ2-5	CAWSVAPSQYF	TGTGCCTGGAGTGTAGCCCCGAGCCAGTACTTC
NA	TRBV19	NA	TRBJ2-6	CASSFQGSGANVLTF	TGTGCCAGTAGTTTCCAGGGCTCTGGGGCCAACGTCCTGACTTTC
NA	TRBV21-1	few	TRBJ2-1	CASSAERETCYNEQFF	TGTGCCAGCAGCGCGGAGCGGGAGACGTGTTACAATGAGCAGTTCTTC
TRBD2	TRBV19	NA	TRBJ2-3	CASSPHSGTSGRGITDTQYF	TGTGCCAGTAGTCCTCACTCCGGGACTAGCGGGAGAGGGATCACAGATACGCAGTATTTT
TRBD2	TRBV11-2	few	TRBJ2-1	CASSPGGDEQFF	TGTGCCAGCAGCCCGGGGGGAGATGAGCAGTTCTTC
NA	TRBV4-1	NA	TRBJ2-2	CASSHLPPGLQNTGELFF	TGCGCCAGCAGCCACCTCCCACCGGGACTCCAGAACACCGGGGAGCTGTTTTTT
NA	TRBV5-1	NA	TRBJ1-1	CASSLEARVGTEAFF	TGCGCCAGCAGCTTGGAGGCCAGGGTAGGGACTGAAGCTTTCTTT
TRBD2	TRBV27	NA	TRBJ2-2	CASRRLATGELFF	TGTGCCAGCAGGCGACTAGCCACCGGGGAGCTGTTTTTT
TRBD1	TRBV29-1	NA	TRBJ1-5	CSVAGTGGVSGNQPQHF	TGCAGCGTTGCGGGGACAGGGGGTGTCAGTGGCAATCAGCCCCAGCATTTT
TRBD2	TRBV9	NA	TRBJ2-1	CASSVELAGYNEQFF	TGTGCCAGCAGCGTAGAACTAGCGGGATACAATGAGCAGTTCTTC
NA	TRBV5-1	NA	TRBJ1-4	CASRSLGGTNEKLFF	TGCGCCAGCAGATCCCTCGGGGGGACTAATGAAAAACTGTTTTTT
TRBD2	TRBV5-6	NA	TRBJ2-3	CASSSGLAGADTQYF	TGTGCCAGCAGCTCCGGACTAGCGGGAGCAGATACGCAGTATTTT
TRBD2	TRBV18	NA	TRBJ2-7	CASSSGSKDEQYF	TGTGCCAGCTCTAGCGGGAGTAAAGACGAGCAGTACTTC
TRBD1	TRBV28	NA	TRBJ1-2	CASSFWSQGQGHGYTF	TGTGCCAGCAGTTTTTGGAGCCAAGGACAGGGGCATGGCTACACCTTC
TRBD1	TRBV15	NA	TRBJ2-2	CATSRDGTGTGELFF	TGTGCCACCAGCAGAGATGGGACAGGTACCGGGGAGCTGTTTTTT
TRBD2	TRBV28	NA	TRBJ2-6	CASRPGLAGASGANGLTF	TGTGCCAGCAGACCGGGACTAGCGGGAGCCTCTGGGGCCAACGGCCTGACTTTC
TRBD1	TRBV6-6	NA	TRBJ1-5	CASSSLQGLSNQPQHF	TGTGCCAGCAGTTCCCTACAGGGGCTTAGCAATCAGCCCCAGCATTTT
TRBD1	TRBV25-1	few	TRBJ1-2	CASRPSMGQGHYGYTF	TGTGCCAGCAGACCTTCCATGGGACAGGGGCACTATGGCTACACCTTC
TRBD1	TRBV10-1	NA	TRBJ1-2	CASSPGTGRENYGYTF	TGCGCCAGCAGTCCCGGGACAGGGAGGGAAAACTATGGCTACACCTTC
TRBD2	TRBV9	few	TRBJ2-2	CASSVGAGGNTGELFF	TGTGCCAGCAGCGTAGGAGCGGGAGGGAACACCGGGGAGCTGTTTTTT
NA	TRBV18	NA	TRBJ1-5	CASSPTMIREINQPQHF	TGTGCCAGCTCCCCTACCATGATTAGAGAAATCAATCAGCCCCAGCATTTT
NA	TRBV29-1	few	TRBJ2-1	CSVDLLAAYNEQFF	TGCAGCGTTGACCTGCTAGCAGCCTACAATGAGCAGTTCTTC
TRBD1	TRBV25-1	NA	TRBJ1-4	CASSDGQGVFF	TGTGCCAGCAGTGACGGACAGGGGGTGTTTTTT
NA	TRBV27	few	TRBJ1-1	CASSLLPAGKAFF	TGTGCCAGCAGTTTATTACCGGCAGGGAAAGCTTTCTTT
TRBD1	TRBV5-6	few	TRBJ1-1	CASSLFAGQGALNTEAFF	TGTGCCAGCAGCTTATTTGCGGGACAGGGGGCACTGAACACTGAAGCTTTCTTT
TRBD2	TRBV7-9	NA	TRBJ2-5	CASTLAGDSQETQYF	TGTGCCAGCACCTTAGCGGGAGATTCCCAAGAGACCCAGTACTTC
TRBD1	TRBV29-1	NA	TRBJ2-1	CSVDRTGYSYNEQFF	TGCAGTGTTGATAGGACAGGCTACTCCTACAATGAGCAGTTCTTC
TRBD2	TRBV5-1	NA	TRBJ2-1	CASSFKLAGGLGNNEQFF	TGCGCCAGCAGCTTTAAACTAGCGGGAGGGCTTGGGAACAATGAGCAGTTCTTC
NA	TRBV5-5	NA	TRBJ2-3	CASSLVRPTDTQYF	TGTGCCAGCAGCTTGGTCAGGCCCACAGATACGCAGTATTTT
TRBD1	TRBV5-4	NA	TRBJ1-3	CASSLEGAIGNTIYF	TGTGCCAGCAGCTTGGAGGGGGCGATTGGAAACACCATATATTTT
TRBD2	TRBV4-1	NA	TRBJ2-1	CASSQDPTSGHNEQFF	TGCGCCAGCAGCCAAGATCCGACTAGCGGGCACAATGAGCAGTTCTTC